This T cell receptor (beta chain) emerged from a study of T cell repertoires in breast cancer. This clonotype was seen many times. Unpaired genes were suppressed by blocking oligonucleotides during a second nested PCR. From the emulsion pairing reads, TCRdb called clonotypes with MiXCR, one entry per CDR3 protein. The profile shows roughly 38,000 distinct CDR3 sequences, around 45% of them singletons. Primers covering all TCR V genes were used in emulsion RT-PCR on CD8+ T cells. Germline values: CDR1 SGHTA, CDR2 FQGNSA. Deletions cut 5 bases from V and 5 bases from J, with 15 bases between. The CDR3 extends over 14 amino acids.

Sequencing was done on a sample of CD8+ T cells. This TCR was recovered from a pool of human donors with breast cancer or a healthy control (not recorded which). This chain joins TRBV7-2 and TRBJ1-1; D uncertain. The CDR3 is CASSKTLADTEAFF. CDR3 nucleotides: TGTGCCAGCAGCAAAACCTTAGCCGATACTGAAGCTTTCTTT.